This T cell receptor beta chain was sequenced for a study of HIV-infected patients and healthy controls (TCRdb year 2014). Broadly, across the study: CD4 counts were modestly but significantly increased in about 90% of the 16 patients after three months of therapy, but they remained below normal ranges. The question the study tested was whether immune perturbation and reconstitution could be captured by deep TCR repertoire sequencing of small blood samples from HIV patients. Viral load fell below detection in about 65% of the 16 patients by the second bleed and in all patients following a further year of therapy. Relative to controls, total CDR3 counts per chain did not differ significantly, and patients lacked overall T-cell lymphocytopenia. The CD4:CD8 ratio rose slightly, whereas CD8 counts showed no consistent shift during early therapy. Points the paper makes about the study in general: HIV-associated CDR3s exhibited a significant reduction in frequency during therapy, whereas CMV-associated CDR3s exhibited no significant change, although the majority increased in frequency. More CDR3s were shared between individuals among healthy controls than among HIV+ patients, as measured by Jaccard index and by the count of highly shared sequences. Compared with untreated HIV+ repertoires, healthy control repertoires had roughly threefold more distinct CDR3s and higher Shannon diversity. The use of whole blood limited sequencing depth and precluded separation of the dynamics of distinct T-cell subpopulations. Compared with controls, HIV-infected patients showed significantly different mean usage of eight alpha and eight beta V genes. MAIT cell alpha-chain CDR3s were found at high frequency in healthy controls but were severely depleted in HIV+ repertoires. Unequal numbers of distinct sequences between patients and controls complicated comparisons, and size-matching overweighted rare events from HIV-infected data. Slight age and sex profile differences between the study cohorts did not explain the observed diversity differences. In the samples, alpha-beta chain pairing was left undetermined. Processing was restricted to sixteen HIV-infected individuals, which the authors judged to be a major constraint on the generalizability of the findings. Significantly higher mean Gini indices were seen in HIV-infected repertoires than in controls, possibly reflecting oligoclonality. In size-matched repertoire data, the apparent post-therapy recovery of the Gini index in HIV-infected patients was not replicated. The study did not determine donor HLA types.

Whole blood was used without fractionating the cells, so the repertoire represented all peripheral T cells without sorting. For RNA extraction, an approximately 2.5 ml sample of peripheral blood was drawn into Tempus tubes. The first sixteen eligible patients were processed from the enrolled HIV-infected adults, who had not yet received antiretroviral therapy and were about to begin treatment. Treatment interruptions were among the grounds for excluding patients from enrollment, as were febrile or AIDS-related illness, tumors, hepatitis B or C coinfection, immunomodulatory therapy and recent vaccination. The TURBO-DNase kit was used to remove leftover genomic DNA, and GLOBINclear was used to deplete globin mRNA. Pretreatment blood from HIV-infected patients was collected just before antiretroviral therapy was started. Reverse transcription of about 500 ng RNA was performed with SuperScript III using primers directed against the alpha and beta constant regions. Separate alpha and beta chain libraries were generated by chain-specific third strand synthesis with multiplexing indices. The protocol used a single primer pair to amplify all rearrangements within a chain, which avoided primer bias, and attached molecular barcodes to each cDNA molecule. Purified cDNA was joined by T4 RNA Ligase 1 to a 5' RACE adapter carrying a random hexamer and the SP2 sequencing primer site. With slow temperature ramps used to favor optimal annealing, second strand synthesis was primed from the SP2 site with Phusion polymerase. Joined together, two random hexamer sequences that had both been added before amplification formed the 12-nucleotide barcode of each molecule. An amplification PCR of approximately 25 cycles with P5s and P7 primers came after a short first PCR that had added P5 and P7 adapter elements plus a second index. Libraries received about 26 PCR cycles in total, were quantified on a Qubit, sized on a Bioanalyzer, and diluted to approximately 3.9 nM. Sequencing of the normalized libraries was done on an Illumina MiSeq using 2 x 250 paired-end kits. Into approximately 10 ul Tris-Cl, the reverse transcription reactions were eluted following cleanup on MinElute columns. The adapter ligations were run for 20 to 25 hours at 16 degrees C, and AMPure XP beads at a 1:1 ratio were afterwards used to clean them. On the study's bioinformatics: Demultiplexed FASTQ files were processed with a modified Decombinator by which V, J, insert and barcode information was output. Sequences that shared a barcode but differed from the dominant sequence were discarded as errors, and original cDNA molecules were estimated by counting barcodes clustered at Levenshtein distance 3. Downstream analyses used R packages ineq, vegan, igraph and RCytoscape, with IMGT nomenclature and CDR3 definitions. The authors computed V gene usage over distinct sequences and counted each TCR a single time to avoid skew from clonal expansion. Whenever two unique CDR3 amino acid sequences within a donor differed by a single Levenshtein edit, similarity networks linked them. Published HIV-specific CDR3s (92 alpha, 700 or so beta) and CMV-specific CDR3s (roughly 13 alpha, a few hundred beta) were assembled and queried against the repertoires. It was shown by random subsampling to size-matched repertoires that the decreased diversity of patients was not caused by their lower sequence numbers. Through fastp at Q25 and MiXCR, TCRdb rebuilt clones from the public reads, retaining in-frame beta chains. Every CDR3 protein is listed once, alongside the most common genes and DNA of its rows. TCRdb's processing, not the authors' own work, is the source of the V and J calls. Counted in this sample were roughly 7,300 distinct CDR3 sequences; roughly 7.4% of them appeared once. Of the sample, 7.5% to 10% is held by the ten largest clones.

Many counts were recorded for this clonotype. Its recognized antigen is unknown. No base qualities exist here, and no much larger clone lies one base off it. Reading from cysteine to phenylalanine, the CDR3 counts 12 amino acids. The CDR3 DNA has 36 bases and is translated from base 1. A distance of 6 bases separates the germline ends of V and J, which lose 2 bases and 5 bases respectively. For CDR1 and CDR2, the germline V gene lists SGHDT and YYEEEE. The sequenced sample was blood, obtained before antiretroviral therapy. This receptor chain uses TRBV5-6 and TRBJ2-3; no D gene call is confident. This sequence was found in an adult with HIV infection. The CDR3 protein sequence reads: CASSFLVDTQYF. The sequenced DNA: TGTGCCAGCAGCTTCTTGGTAGATACGCAGTATTTT.